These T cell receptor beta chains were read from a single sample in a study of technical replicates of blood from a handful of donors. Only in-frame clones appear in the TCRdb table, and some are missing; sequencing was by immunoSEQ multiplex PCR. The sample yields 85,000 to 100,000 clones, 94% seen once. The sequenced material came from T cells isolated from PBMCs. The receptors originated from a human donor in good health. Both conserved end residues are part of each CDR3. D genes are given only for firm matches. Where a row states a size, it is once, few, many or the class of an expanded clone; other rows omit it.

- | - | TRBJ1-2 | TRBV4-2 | TGTGCCAGCAGCCGAACAGGGTGGAACTATGGCTACACCTTC | CASSRTGWNYGYTF
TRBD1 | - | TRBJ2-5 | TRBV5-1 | TGCGCCAGCAGGGCTGGGACAGGGGGCGCCCAGACCCAGTACTTC | CASRAGTGGAQTQYF
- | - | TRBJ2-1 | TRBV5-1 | TGCGCCAGCAGCTTACATAGCGGTTACAATGAGCAGTTCTTC | CASSLHSGYNEQFF
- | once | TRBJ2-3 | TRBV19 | TGTGCCAGTAGTATAGATATTCTCTCAAACTTCTCTTCCCCCGATACGCAGTATTTT | CASSIDILSNFSSPDTQYF
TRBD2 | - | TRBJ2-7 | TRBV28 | TGTGCCAGCAGTCTCCGACTAGCGGGCTACTCCTACGAGCAGTACTTC | CASSLRLAGYSYEQYF
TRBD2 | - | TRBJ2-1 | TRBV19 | TGTGCCAGTACCCGGACTAGCGGGGGGTCTCCCTACAATGAGCAGTTCTTC | CASTRTSGGSPYNEQFF
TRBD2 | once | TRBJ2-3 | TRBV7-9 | TGTGCCAGCAGCCACACCATCCCCCCAGCGGGGAACACAGATACGCAGTATTTT | CASSHTIPPAGNTDTQYF
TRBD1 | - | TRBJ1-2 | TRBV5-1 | TGCGCCAGCAGCTTGGGGCAAGGGGGCAACTATGGCTACACCTTC | CASSLGQGGNYGYTF
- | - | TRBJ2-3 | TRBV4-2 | TGTGCCAGCAGCCAAGATCTATTCGGTAGAAACACAGATACGCAGTATTTT | CASSQDLFGRNTDTQYF
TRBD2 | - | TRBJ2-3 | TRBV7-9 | TGTGCCAGCAGTACCCTAGCGGGGGGCGCAGATACGCAGTATTTT | CASSTLAGGADTQYF
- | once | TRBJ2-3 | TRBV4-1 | TGCGCCAGCAGCCAAGCACCTAGGTTAGTTAAAGACACAGATACGCAGTATTTT | CASSQAPRLVKDTDTQYF
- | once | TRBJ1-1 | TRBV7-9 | TGTGCCAGCAGCTTATGGACGGGGAACTGGAACACTGAAGCTTTCTTT | CASSLWTGNWNTEAFF
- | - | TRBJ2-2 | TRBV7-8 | TGTGCCAGCAGCCCAACGGAGTCTCACACCGGGGAGCTGTTTTTT | CASSPTESHTGELFF
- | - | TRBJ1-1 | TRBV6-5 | TGTGCCAGCGGTCTCCTGAGCACTGAAGCTTTCTTT | CASGLLSTEAFF
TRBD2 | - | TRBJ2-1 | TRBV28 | TGTGCCAGCAGTCCTGGACTAGCGGGCTATGAGCAGTTCTTC | CASSPGLAGYEQFF
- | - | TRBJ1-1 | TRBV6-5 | TGTGCCAGCAGTTACGGCAGGGCCCTCCCTGAAGCTTTCTTT | CASSYGRALPEAFF
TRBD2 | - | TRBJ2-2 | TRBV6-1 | TGTGCCAGCACTGAGGGACTAGTGTACACCGGGGAGCTGTTTTTT | CASTEGLVYTGELFF
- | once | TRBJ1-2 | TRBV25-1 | TGTGCCAGCAGTGGACAGGTTGACTATGGCTACACCTTC | CASSGQVDYGYTF
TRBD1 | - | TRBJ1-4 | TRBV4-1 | TGCGCCAGCAGCGGACCCCCCGGACAGGGTCGTGAAAAACTGTTTTTT | CASSGPPGQGREKLFF
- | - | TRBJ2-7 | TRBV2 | TGTGCCAGTGCTAGCGTCTCAGGGACCAACGAGCAGTACTTC | CASASVSGTNEQYF
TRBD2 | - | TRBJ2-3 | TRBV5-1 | TGCGCCAGCAGCCTGGAGGGACTAGCGGTCGATACTCAGTATTTT | CASSLEGLAVDTQYF
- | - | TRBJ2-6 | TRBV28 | TGTGCCAGCAGTTTAGGACGGGAGTCCGCCAACGTCCTGACTTTC | CASSLGRESANVLTF
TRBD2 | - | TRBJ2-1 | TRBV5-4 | TGTGCCAGCAGCTTGTCGAGCGGGAGGGCCAGCTGGGAGCAGTTCTTC | CASSLSSGRASWEQFF
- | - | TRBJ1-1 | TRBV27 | TGTGCCAGCCACCGTCGGGGGTTTGACACTGAAGCTTTCTTT | CASHRRGFDTEAFF
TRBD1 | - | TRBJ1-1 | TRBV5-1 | TGCGCCAGCAGCCCCGGACAGGGAAACACTGAAGCTTTCTTT | CASSPGQGNTEAFF
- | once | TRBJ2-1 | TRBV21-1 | TGTGCCAGCGTGAGACAGGGGGCCTCTCCCCATGAGCAGTTCTTC | CASVRQGASPHEQFF
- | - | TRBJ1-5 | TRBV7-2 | TGTGCCAGCAGGCAGGGAAATCAGCCCCAGCATTTT | CASRQGNQPQHF
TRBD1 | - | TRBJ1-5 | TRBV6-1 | TGTGCCAGCAGTCCCGGGACAGGGGGCGGCCAGCCCCAGCATTTT | CASSPGTGGGQPQHF
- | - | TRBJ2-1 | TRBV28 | TGTGCCAGCAATTTTCCCGGCGGGGACAATGAGCAGTTCTTC | CASNFPGGDNEQFF
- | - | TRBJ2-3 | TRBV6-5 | TGTGCCAGCAGTTACTCGACAGGAACAGATACGCAGTATTTT | CASSYSTGTDTQYF
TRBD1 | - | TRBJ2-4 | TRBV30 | TGTGCCTGTTCCAGGGGGACCAAAAACATTCAGTACTTC | CACSRGTKNIQYF
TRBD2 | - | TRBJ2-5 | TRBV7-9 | TGTGCCAGCAGCTCCCCCGGGGGGGCGGGAGAGACCCAGTACTTC | CASSSPGGAGETQYF
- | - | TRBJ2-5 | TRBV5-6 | TGTGCCAGCAGCTCCCCAGACTGGTACCAAGAGACCCAGTACTTC | CASSSPDWYQETQYF
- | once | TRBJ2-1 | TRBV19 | TGTGCCAGTAGCGCGGGACTTTCTACACACAATGAGCAGTTCTTC | CASSAGLSTHNEQFF
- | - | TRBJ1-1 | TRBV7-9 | TGTGCCAGCAGCCTACAGGGAGACACTGAAGCTTTCTTT | CASSLQGDTEAFF
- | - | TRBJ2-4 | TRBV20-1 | TGCAGTGCTAGGGACACCAGGATTCAGTACTTC | CSARDTRIQYF
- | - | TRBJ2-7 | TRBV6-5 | TGTGCCAGCAGCCGCGGTTTAGGGAGCGAGCAGTACTTC | CASSRGLGSEQYF
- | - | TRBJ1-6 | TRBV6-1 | TGTGCCAGCAGGGATGACAGGCTTGGATCACCCCTCCACTTT | CASRDDRLGSPLHF
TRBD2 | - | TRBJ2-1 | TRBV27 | TGTGCCAGCAGCGAGCGGGAGACCTCCAATGAGCAGTTCTTC | CASSERETSNEQFF
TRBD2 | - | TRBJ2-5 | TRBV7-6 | TGTGCCAGCAGCTCGCTTGGGGGGGTCTATTACAACCAGTACCAAGAGACCCAGTACTTC | CASSSLGGVYYNQYQETQYF
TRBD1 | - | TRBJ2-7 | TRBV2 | TGTGCCAGCAGTGACACGGACAGGGATCGCGAGCAGTACTTC | CASSDTDRDREQYF
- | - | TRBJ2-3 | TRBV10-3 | TGTGCCATCAGGACAGGAGCGACAGATACGCAGTATTTT | CAIRTGATDTQYF
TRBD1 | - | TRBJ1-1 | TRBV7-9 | TGTGCCAGCAGCCAAAAACAGGGGGCAACCACTGAAGCTTTCTTT | CASSQKQGATTEAFF